Following are 16 T cell receptor beta chains from one sample sequenced in a study of Ad26.COV2.S vaccination and SARS-CoV-2 variants. The repertoire was sequenced with immunoSEQ multiplex PCR; TCRdb's copy has only in-frame clones and lacks some. The sample lists over 200,000 clones, approximately 87% seen once, with about 10% in the top ten. Treatment: over 15 received Ad26.COV2.S at low or high dose, single or two shots; about 5 received placebo; per-sample allocation not given. Sampling was done on day 63 after the first vaccine or placebo injection. This specimen consisted of peripheral blood, obtained in a trial of Ad26.COV2.S vaccine versus placebo. All receptors derive from a person aged 18-60 years who received the Ad26.COV2.S COVID-19 vaccine or a placebo.

The chain is built from TRBV11-2 and TRBJ1-3; D might be TRBD1 (5 bases). The CDR3 runs 15 residues. The germline gives CDR1 SGHAT, CDR2 FQNNGV. V lost 7 bases, J lost 4 bases, and 17 bases lay in between. The CDR3 loop is CASTIGVGVGNTIYF. Here the CDR3 DNA reads TGTGCCAGCACTATAGGGGTCGGGGTAGGAAACACCATATATTTT.

DNA for the CDR3: TGTGCCAGCACCAAAAAGACTAACCAGGGTTACAATTCACCCCTCCACTTT. Translation: CASTKKTNQGYNSPLHF. The chain couples TRBV6-7 to TRBJ1-6; D perhaps matches TRBD1 (5 bases). TRBV6-7 is assigned to the ORF class and has an uncertain function. The CDR3 is 17 amino acids. Between the trimmed V and J ends, which lost 7 bases and 7 bases, there was a span of 23 bases.

The genes are TRBV6-6 and TRBJ2-4; D call uncertain. Trimming removed 4 bases at V and 5 bases at J, with 9 bases between. The CDR3 runs to 13 residues. Germline V CDR1 and CDR2: MNHNY, SVGAGI (reference sequence). The DNA of the CDR3 is TGTGCCAGCAGTTCCAACACACAAAACATTCAGTACTTC. Residues: CASSSNTQNIQYF.

The rearrangement links TRBV19 to TRBJ2-5; the D call may be TRBD1 or TRBD2 (6 bases each). The CDR3 loop spans 15 amino acids. Germline CDR1 and CDR2: LNHDA and SQIVND (reference sequence). Trimming took off 3 bases at V and 0 bases at J, with 11 bases between the two ends. CDR3 sequence: CASSIVGGDQETQYF. CDR3 DNA sequence: TGTGCCAGTAGTATTGTCGGGGGCGACCAAGAGACCCAGTACTTC.

The chain employs TRBV28 and TRBJ2-2; D unresolved. Per germline, CDR1 MDHEN and CDR2 SYDVKM. This CDR3 comprises 14 residues. V was cut by 5 bases and J by 4 bases, with 11 bases left in between. The CDR3 loop reads CASSQRPATGELFF. CDR3 DNA: TGTGCCAGCAGTCAACGCCCGGCCACCGGGGAGCTGTTTTTT.

This clone has ten or more counts. The chain has TRBV18 and TRBJ1-6; D might be TRBD1 (5 bases). Per germline, CDR1 KGHSH and CDR2 LQKENI. CDR3 length: 15 residues. The V end lost 3 bases, the J end lost 8 bases, and 14 bases lay between the germline ends. Here the CDR3 reads CASSPRDRDYSPLHF. CDR3 in DNA: TGTGCCAGCTCACCCCGGGACCGTGATTATTCACCCCTCCACTTT.

V is TRBV5-1 and J is TRBJ2-1; 8 bases are a match to TRBD2. Germline V lookup: CDR1 SGHRS, CDR2 YFSETQ. With 4 bases clipped from V and 0 bases from J, the junction kept 3 bases outside the gene matches. This CDR3 has 15 residues. CDR3 nucleotides: TGCGCCAGCAGCACTCTAGCGGGCTCCTACAATGAGCAGTTCTTC. Translated: CASSTLAGSYNEQFF. The entire variable domain, with the rest obtained from reference TRBV5-1 and TRBJ2-1, is as follows: KAGVTQTPRYLIKTRGQQVTLSCSPISGHRSVSWYQQTPGQGLQFLFEYFSETQRNKGNFPGRFSGRQFSNSRSEMNVSTLELGDSALYLCASSTLAGSYNEQFFGPGTRLTVL.

This chain uses TRBV28 with TRBJ1-5; the match to TRBD1 covers 8 bases. Germline V gene data show CDR1 as MDHEN and CDR2 as SYDVKM. Trimming cost V 5 bases and J 7 bases; bases outside gene matches: 10. The CDR3 sequence is 15 residues long. The CDR3 spells CASSTRTGYRQPQHF. DNA for the CDR3: TGTGCCAGCAGTACTAGGACAGGGTATCGGCAGCCCCAGCATTTT.

V and J are TRBV7-9 and TRBJ2-1, with D unclear. Looked up from germline, CDR1 is SEHNR and CDR2 is FQNEAQ (reference sequence). CDR3 length: 15 residues. Trimming left V 1 base short and J 8 bases short, with 15 bases between. For the CDR3, the DNA is TGTGCCAGCAGCTTAGTAAGAGGACCGGGCGATGAGCAGTTCTTC. Its protein product is CASSLVRGPGDEQFF.

The gene calls are TRBV28 and TRBJ2-1; no definite D call. The CDR3 loop spans 15 amino acids. With 7 bases removed from V and 4 bases from J, the gap between germline ends came to 17 bases. The germline V gene encodes CDR1 MDHEN and CDR2 SYDVKM. The CDR3 DNA is TGTGCCAGCACCATGGACCAGGCCGTTTACAATGAGCAGTTCTTC. This encodes CASTMDQAVYNEQFF.

The chain couples TRBV6-5 to TRBJ2-2, with 9 bases aligning to TRBD1. This CDR3 region has 16 residues. After removal of 0 bases from V and 4 bases from J, the junction contained 3 bases not matched to a gene. Germline CDR1 reads MNHEY; CDR2 reads SVGAGI. This CDR3 is CASSYSGTGLTGELFF. The CDR3 DNA follows: TGTGCCAGCAGTTACTCCGGGACAGGGCTCACCGGGGAGCTGTTTTTT.

The chain has TRBV27 and TRBJ2-1; 8 bases align to TRBD1. CDR3 size: 13 residues. Germline CDR1 MNHEY, CDR2 SMNVEV (reference sequence). V was pared by 6 bases and J by 2 bases, with 0 bases of the junction left unmatched. The chain's CDR3 is CASRGQAYNEQFF. CDR3 coding DNA: TGTGCCAGCAGGGGACAGGCCTACAATGAGCAGTTCTTC.

The rearrangement links TRBV15 to TRBJ2-2, with 11 bases that match TRBD2. Per the germline V gene, CDR1 is LNHNV and CDR2 is YYDKDF (reference sequence). The CDR3 sequence is 16 residues long. V shed 4 bases, J shed 2 bases, and the junction held 3 bases outside the gene matches. The CDR3 coding sequence is TGTGCCACCAGCAAGGGACTAGCGGTAAACACCGGGGAGCTGTTTTTT. It specifies CATSKGLAVNTGELFF.

The chain is built from TRBV9 and TRBJ1-1; 8 bases agree with TRBD1. The CDR3 totals 19 residues. The junction had 15 bases not matched to a gene; V was cut back by 0 bases and J by 2 bases. Looked up from germline, CDR1 is SGDLS and CDR2 is YYNGEE. This CDR3 reads CASSVGFDRGWDLNTEAFF. CDR3 nucleotide sequence: TGTGCCAGCAGCGTAGGGTTCGACAGGGGTTGGGATTTAAACACTGAAGCTTTCTTT.

The chain recombines TRBV6-5 with TRBJ1-5, with unresolved D. This CDR3 contains 15 residues. Germline V gene lookup returns CDR1 MNHEY and CDR2 SVGAGI. Deletions cut 8 bases from V and 4 bases from J, with 18 bases between. The CDR3 DNA sequence: TGTGCCAGCGTAGAACAACTGGGCGGGAATCAGCCCCAGCATTTT. As protein: CASVEQLGGNQPQHF.

The CDR3 sequence is CASSQAGGEQYF. The CDR3 DNA reads TGCGCCAGCAGCCAAGCAGGGGGCGAGCAGTACTTC. The rearrangement links TRBV4-1 to TRBJ2-7, with 7 nucleotides matching TRBD1. Germline assignment: CDR1 MGHRA and CDR2 YSYEKL. The ends lost 1 base at V and 6 bases at J; junction bases unmatched: 0. The CDR3 loop spans 12 amino acids.